This T cell receptor (beta chain) appears in the sequencing data of a study of graft-versus-host responses after intestinal transplantation. Of note for this clone: Its antigen is unidentified.

General study results and limits: GvH clones surfaced in recipient marrow, some emerging earlier in ileum or blood.

The table came from immunoSEQ multiplex PCR; TCRdb's copy has only in-frame clones and leaves some out. Of about 150,000 clones detected, about nine tenths appear once; the ten largest clones hold around 0.2%. The sequence came from a human donor who received an intestinal transplant. The sample here was unstimulated CD4+ T cells sorted from spleen or lymph node cells, taken before intestinal transplant.

The CDR3 region is CASSLGWKREVGELFF. In DNA, the CDR3 is TGTGCCAGCAGTTTAGGGTGGAAGCGGGAGGTCGGGGAGCTGTTTTTT. The genes are TRBV28 and TRBJ2-2; TRBD2 aligns across 9 bases. The CDR3 is 16 amino acids. Germline-derived CDR1 and CDR2 are MDHEN and SYDVKM. The V and J ends lost 2 bases and 7 bases, in that order; junction bases with no gene match: 8.